Described below is a single T cell receptor beta chain sequence and its context. Its target is unknown. Sampling of the adjacent normal breast tissue occurred roughly 1.9-4.5 cm from the tumor. This sample is drawn from a study of early stage breast cancer tumors. Study information: ER+/PR+/HER2- status applied to about 80% of the 16 invasive breast tumors. Study findings and constraints: Compared with adjacent normal breast tissue, tumors showed roughly 2.4-fold greater T cell density and higher clonality.

Blood replicates held 0.5 ug DNA, tumor or normal breast 1.5 ug, two each. Sequencing used immunoSEQ multiplex PCR; TCRdb keeps in-frame clones, though not all of them. Seen here are more than 13,000 clones, around 80% observed once, and the top ten hold 7.5% to 9%. Germline V gene data show CDR1 as SGHTA and CDR2 as FQGNSA. V shed 3 bases and J 1 base; nucleotides not matched to a gene: 8. This CDR3 spans 16 amino acids. The clonotype originates from a person aged 45 to 59 with breast cancer. Sequenced input: normal breast tissue next to the tumor. The chain carries TRBV7-2 and TRBJ1-2; 7 bases line up with TRBD1. The chain's CDR3 is CASSLTGSVGNYGYTF. CDR3 DNA: TGTGCCAGCAGCTTGACAGGGTCCGTAGGTAACTATGGCTACACCTTC. The whole variable domain, remainder taken from reference TRBV7-2 and TRBJ1-2, is GAGVSQSPSNKVTEKGKDVELRCDPISGHTALYWYRQSLGQGLEFLIYFQGNSAPDKSGLPSDRFSAERTGGSVSTLTIQRTQQEDSAVYLCASSLTGSVGNYGYTFGSGTRLTVV.